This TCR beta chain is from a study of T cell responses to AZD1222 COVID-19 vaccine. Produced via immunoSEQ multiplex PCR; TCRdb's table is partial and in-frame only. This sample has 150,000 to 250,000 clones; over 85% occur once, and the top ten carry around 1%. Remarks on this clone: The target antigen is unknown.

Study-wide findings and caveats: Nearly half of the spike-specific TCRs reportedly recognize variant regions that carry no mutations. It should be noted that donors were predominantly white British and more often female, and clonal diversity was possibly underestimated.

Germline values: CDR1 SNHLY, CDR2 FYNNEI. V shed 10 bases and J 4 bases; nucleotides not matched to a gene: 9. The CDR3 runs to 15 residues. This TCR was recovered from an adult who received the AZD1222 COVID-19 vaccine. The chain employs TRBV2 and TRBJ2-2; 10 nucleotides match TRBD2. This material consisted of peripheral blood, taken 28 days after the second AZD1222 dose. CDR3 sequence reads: CAILSGGAVTGELFF. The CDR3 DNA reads TGTGCCATCCTAAGCGGGGGGGCCGTCACCGGGGAGCTGTTTTTT.